This T cell receptor beta chain derives from a study of T cell responses to AZD1222 COVID-19 vaccine (dated by TCRdb to the early 2020s). Concerning the study at large: AZD1222 recipients whose second dose came at about 4 weeks and those whose second dose came at about 12 weeks were combined into one group, since spike-specific TCR depth and breadth did not differ between the two schedules. TCR sequencing was performed for approximately 240 trial participants, of whom 200 to 220 were given two doses of AZD1222 and approximately 25 were given two doses of MenACWY control vaccine. Trial participants were enrolled into age subgroups of 18-55, 56-69 and 70-plus years, which contained 148, 28 and 57 TCR-sequenced participants, respectively. Broad study findings and their caveats: Participants were mostly white British, with more females than males. The authors suggested clonal diversity may have been underestimated. Conclusions about previously exposed vaccinees are limited because only five to seven AZD1222 recipients were SARS-CoV-2 seropositive at baseline. Nearly half of unique spike-specific TCRs reportedly recognized epitopes outside regions mutated in the B.1.351 and B.1.1.7 variants. After two AZD1222 doses, spike-specific TCR breadth and depth were significantly higher than at day 0 and than in MenACWY recipients. The whole spike protein was spanned by vaccine-associated CD4 TCRs, and dominant responses were seen in regions 160-218 and 743-854. No day 14 peak-response samples were available, so repertoires were characterized only after the peak T cell response. In the small 56-69-year group, the increase in depth fell short of significance, most likely because of low power.

About this clone itself: Its specific antigen is unknown. No quality values exist for individual bases; no much larger clone is one base distant.

The CDR3 regions of human TCRbeta chains were analyzed by immunosequencing. As for how the authors treated the data: Repertoire TCRs were checked for matches against a reference library of SARS-CoV-2-specific TCRs that had been generated using the MIRA antigen-specificity platform. Breadth was defined as the fraction of unique TCRs that were SARS-CoV-2-associated, and depth was defined as the fraction of total T cells that were SARS-CoV-2-associated. Each spike-specific TCR was assigned to its reactive spike region and to a CD4 or CD8 class using the MIRA data. Log10-transformed breadth and depth values were compared by one-way ANOVA with Sidak's multiple comparisons tests. TCRdb provides this immuneACCESS table in a form limited to in-frame rearrangements. Some clones are lacking; in checked studies, under half of them reflect an unresolved V gene, and why the rest are absent is not known. V and J calls and clone size are those listed in that table; D and trimming were worked out from the DNA. The sample table holds more than 250,000 clones, of which more than 85% were seen once. The ten largest clonotypes hold around 0.57% of the sample.

Per the publication, the time point label means: baseline before first vaccination. Vaccinee samples came from UK trials COV001 and COV002, including a single-blind randomized controlled phase 2/3 trial of AZD1222 (ChAdOx1 nCoV-19) in healthy adults. For TCRbeta chain sequencing, PBMC samples from trial participants were taken at day 0 and at day 28 after the second dose. V is pared back by 4 bases and J by 11 bases, with 12 bases lying between the germline termini. From a lookup of the germline V gene, CDR1 and CDR2 are ENHRY and SYGVKD. The CDR3, cysteine through phenylalanine, is 11 amino acids long. The only DNA kept is the CDR3, 33 bases in frame from the first base.

This clonotype was obtained from an adult in good health. The sequence links TRBV10-3 to TRBJ2-7; a tentative D match to TRBD1 spans 6 bases. This material consisted of peripheral blood, taken on day 0 of AZD1222 vaccination. CDR3 sequence: CAISAGQGKYF. DNA sequence: TGTGCCATCAGTGCCGGTCAGGGGAAGTACTTC.